A single sample is the source of the 24 T cell receptor beta chains below, sequenced in a study of T cells after somatic rescue of genetic block. Sequencing was performed with immunoSEQ multiplex PCR; in TCRdb, only in-frame clones are kept and a portion is missing. The table includes more than 12,000 clones, about 71% detected once. The sample was peripheral blood mononuclear cells (PBMCs). The origin of the receptors is a boy aged 10-17 years.

In this sample, this clone turned up a few times. The rearrangement joins TRBV10-3 to TRBJ2-7; TRBD1 matches 9 bases. CDR1 and CDR2 from the germline V gene are ENHRY and SYGVKD. This CDR3 comprises 13 residues. The J segment lost 0 bases and the V segment lost 8 bases, leaving 2 bases of the junction unmatched. Here the CDR3 reads CAIRDRVSYEQYF. CDR3 coding DNA: TGTGCCATCCGGGACAGGGTCTCCTACGAGCAGTACTTC.

There are a few counts of this clone. The chain carries TRBV15 and TRBJ1-2; 7 nucleotides line up with TRBD1. Per the germline V gene, CDR1 is LNHNV and CDR2 is YYDKDF (reference sequence). The junction had 8 bases not matched to a gene; V was cut back by 0 bases and J by 4 bases. The CDR3 extends over 16 amino acids. The CDR3, as DNA: TGTGCCACCAGCAGAGATCGGCAGACAGGGTTCTATGGCTACACCTTC. Residues: CATSRDRQTGFYGYTF.

This clone occurred a few times. The V gene is TRBV21-1, the J gene TRBJ2-2; the table's D call of TRBD2 was not tested on the DNA. TRBV21-1 is noted as a pseudogene. The CDR3 loop spans 18 amino acids. The CDR3 nucleotides read TGTGCCAGCAGCAAAAGGGCCCGAGTAGCGGGAGTCACCGGGGAGCTGTTTTTT. Amino acid sequence: CASSKRARVAGVTGELFF.

The chain is built from TRBV6-5 and TRBJ2-2; D gene unclear. Trimming shortened V by 5 bases and J by 1 base, and 11 bases separated the two germline ends. The CDR3 is 15 residues long. Germline CDR1 is MNHEY and CDR2 is SVGAGI. CDR3 in amino acids: CASSPPWGNTGELFF. CDR3 coding DNA: TGTGCCAGCAGTCCCCCATGGGGGAACACCGGGGAGCTGTTTTTT.

The chain carries TRBV6-5 and TRBJ2-7; D uncertain. This CDR3 spans 13 amino acids. Trimming left V 4 bases short and J 0 bases short, with 7 bases between. CDR1 MNHEY and CDR2 SVGAGI come from the germline V gene. For the CDR3, the DNA is TGTGCCAGCAGTTTTGACACCTCCTACGAGCAGTACTTC. Translation gives CASSFDTSYEQYF.

Relative to its sample, this clone is medium-sized. J is TRBJ1-6 and V is TRBV15; the D gene is possibly TRBD1 (6 bases). This CDR3 has 15 amino acids. Germline lookup yields CDR1 LNHNV and CDR2 YYDKDF (reference sequence). The V end lost 4 bases, the J end lost 10 bases, and 17 bases lay between the germline ends. CDR3 coding DNA: TGTGCCACCAGCAATAGTAGAGGGGGTCGGTCACCCCTCCACTTT. Residues: CATSNSRGGRSPLHF. The whole variable domain, remainder taken from reference TRBV15 and TRBJ1-6, is DAMVIQNPRYQVTQFGKPVTLSCSQTLNHNVMYWYQQKSSQAPKLLFHYYDKDFNNEADTPDNFQSRRPNTSFCFLDIRSPGLGDTAMYLCATSNSRGGRSPLHFGNGTRLTVT.

This rearrangement joins TRBV27 to TRBJ2-5; the D gene is possibly TRBD1 (6 bases). The V and J ends lost 2 bases and 3 bases respectively, with 19 bases between them. CDR1 and CDR2 from the germline V gene are MNHEY and SMNVEV (reference sequence). The CDR3 sequence is 17 residues long. In DNA form, the CDR3 reads TGTGCCAGCAGTTTAAGGCTCCCCGGAAGGGGGAAAGAGACCCAGTACTTC. Translating gives CASSLRLPGRGKETQYF.

V and J are TRBV6-1 and TRBJ1-6, with D possibly being TRBD1 (6 bases). Germline values: CDR1 MNHNS, CDR2 SASEGT. The CDR3 is 15 residues long. V was cut by 3 bases and J by 7 bases, with 13 bases left in between. In nucleotides, the CDR3 is TGTGCCAGCAGTGACGGGGAGGGGGAGAATTCACCCCTCCACTTT. It specifies CASSDGEGENSPLHF.

The genes are TRBV5-5 and TRBJ1-5; D perhaps matches TRBD1 (5 bases). V lost 1 base and J lost 1, with 12 bases in between. The CDR3 covers 16 residues. Looked up from germline, CDR1 is SGHKS and CDR2 is YYEKEE (reference sequence). The CDR3 is CASSLRGDGSNQPQHF. In DNA form, the CDR3 reads TGTGCCAGCAGCTTGCGAGGGGATGGGAGCAATCAGCCCCAGCATTTT.

The rearrangement joins TRBV9 to TRBJ2-5; 8 bases line up with TRBD2. This CDR3 is built from 17 residues. Germline V gene data show CDR1 as SGDLS and CDR2 as YYNGEE. The trim removed 0 bases at V and 5 bases at J, leaving 12 bases unmatched. CDR3: CASSVDPRGGLGETQYF. The CDR3 bases are TGTGCCAGCAGCGTAGATCCCCGGGGGGGCCTGGGGGAGACCCAGTACTTC.

Notes on this clone: The junction differs from germline at one of its ends, possibly a read error. This sequence joins TRBV6-5 and TRBJ2-1, with D possibly TRBD2 on 6 matching bases. The CDR3 length is 14 residues. CDR1 is MNHEY and CDR2 is SVGAGI in the germline V gene. The DNA of the CDR3 is TGTGCCAGCAGTTACTCGCGGGGCTACATTGAGCAGTTCTTC. Residues: CASSYSRGYIEQFF.

The chain uses TRBV11-2 and TRBJ2-1, with 15 bases that match TRBD2. The V and J ends lost 5 bases and 7 bases, in that order; junction bases with no gene match: 6. The CDR3 contains 16 residues. The V gene's germline CDR1 is SGHAT and CDR2 FQNNGV. In DNA form, the CDR3 reads TGTGCCAGCAGCCTCTCCGGGACTAGCGGGAGGAATGAGCAGTTCTTC. It encodes CASSLSGTSGRNEQFF.

The genes are TRBV6-1 and TRBJ1-6; 9 nucleotides agree with TRBD1. The CDR3 is 14 amino acids. V trimming: 7 bases; J trimming: 6 bases; junction bases outside the gene matches: 4. Looked up from germline, CDR1 is MNHNS and CDR2 is SASEGT. CDR3 DNA: TGTGCCAGCACCCCGGGACAGGGTAATTCACCCCTCCACTTT. This sequence encodes CASTPGQGNSPLHF.

V is TRBV29-1 and J is TRBJ2-7, with 9 nucleotides matching TRBD1. Germline V lookup: CDR1 SQVTM, CDR2 ANQGSEA. CDR3 size: 12 residues. V lost 7 bases and J lost 5; bases outside the gene matches: 6. The CDR3 is CSEGQGVNEQYF. The CDR3 region has the DNA TGCAGCGAGGGACAGGGAGTCAACGAGCAGTACTTC.

The CDR3 DNA follows: TGTGCCAGCAGCTTTACTAGCGGAGTATCAGGCGAGCAGTACTTC. Translated: CASSFTSGVSGEQYF. The chain uses TRBV11-2 and TRBJ2-7, with TRBD2 matching over 8 bases. The CDR3 spans 15 residues. V shed 3 bases and J 6 bases; nucleotides not matched to a gene: 10. Germline-derived CDR1 and CDR2 are SGHAT and FQNNGV.

This chain connects TRBV7-3 to TRBJ2-7, with 14 bases lining up with TRBD2. The J segment lost 5 bases and the V segment lost 4 bases, leaving 1 base of the junction unmatched. Germline CDR1 and CDR2: SGHTA and FQGTGA. This CDR3 is built from 14 residues. CDR3 nucleotides: TGTGCCAGCAGCTCGGGACTAGCGGGAGACGAGCAGTACTTC. As protein: CASSSGLAGDEQYF.

The rearrangement links TRBV7-3 to TRBJ1-1, with D perhaps TRBD1 (6 bases). V dropped 5 bases and J dropped 0 bases, with 13 bases sitting between them. Germline V gene sequence: CDR1 SGHTA, CDR2 FQGTGA. The CDR3 is 15 residues long. CDR3 sequence (DNA): TGTGCCAGCAGCCCCCAGACAGGCTTGAACACTGAAGCTTTCTTT. As protein: CASSPQTGLNTEAFF.

The chain couples TRBV9 to TRBJ2-1, with D unclear. CDR1 is SGDLS and CDR2 is YYNGEE in the germline V gene. The CDR3 loop spans 15 amino acids. The V end lost 2 bases, the J end lost 4 bases, and 13 bases lay between the germline ends. CDR3 region: CASSVMGATYNEQFF. The CDR3 region has the DNA TGTGCCAGCAGCGTCATGGGTGCTACTTACAATGAGCAGTTCTTC.

The chain employs TRBV6-6 and TRBJ2-7; D gene ambiguous. This CDR3 is built from 11 residues. Germline loops: CDR1 MNHNY, CDR2 SVGAGI (reference sequence). V was pared by 2 bases and J by 6 bases, with 5 bases between. DNA of the CDR3: TGTGCCAGCAGTTACGAGCTCGAGCAGTACTTC. Its translation is CASSYELEQYF.

This clone was seen only once. The chain has TRBV10-3 and TRBJ2-7; 9 bases are shared with TRBD1. Germline CDR1 and CDR2: ENHRY and SYGVKD. V gave up 6 bases and J gave up 5 bases; unmatched junction bases: 8. CDR3 length: 14 amino acids. The CDR3 DNA reads as TGTGCCATCAGAGCGCCGGGACAGGGCCACGAGCAGTACTTC. This translates into CAIRAPGQGHEQYF.

The chain employs TRBV5-1 and TRBJ2-5, with D hard to call. V lost 5 bases and J 1 base, leaving 12 bases between the germline ends. Germline V CDR1 and CDR2: SGHRS, YFSETQ. The CDR3 is 14 residues long. The CDR3 DNA reads as TGCGCCAGCAGTGTAAACGTAGCCCAAGAGACCCAGTACTTC. Its translation is CASSVNVAQETQYF.

The chain joins TRBV2 to TRBJ2-7; D is ambiguous. Between the trimmed V and J ends, which lost 3 bases and 6 bases, there was a span of 12 bases. The CDR3 sequence is 13 residues long. Germline V lookup: CDR1 SNHLY, CDR2 FYNNEI. The CDR3 nucleotides read TGTGCCAGCAGTGATGGTCTTGGGGTCGAGCAGTACTTC. Translated: CASSDGLGVEQYF.

The chain's CDR3 is CASSERRAGNYGYTF. The CDR3 DNA reads TGTGCCAGCAGTGAAAGGCGAGCAGGGAACTATGGCTACACCTTC. V and J are TRBV25-1 and TRBJ1-2; the D gene is possibly TRBD1 (5 bases). V was pared by 2 bases and J by 2 bases, with 12 bases between. The germline V gene has CDR1 MGHDK and CDR2 SYGVNS. The CDR3 is made up of 15 amino acids.

The rearrangement uses TRBV6-6 and TRBJ2-7; unclear D gene. Trimming took 2 bases from V and 0 from J, leaving 5 bases between them. CDR3 size: 13 residues. Germline V gene data show CDR1 as MNHNY and CDR2 as SVGAGI (reference sequence). The CDR3 loop reads CASSYGTSYEQYF. CDR3 DNA sequence: TGTGCCAGCAGTTACGGTACCTCCTACGAGCAGTACTTC.